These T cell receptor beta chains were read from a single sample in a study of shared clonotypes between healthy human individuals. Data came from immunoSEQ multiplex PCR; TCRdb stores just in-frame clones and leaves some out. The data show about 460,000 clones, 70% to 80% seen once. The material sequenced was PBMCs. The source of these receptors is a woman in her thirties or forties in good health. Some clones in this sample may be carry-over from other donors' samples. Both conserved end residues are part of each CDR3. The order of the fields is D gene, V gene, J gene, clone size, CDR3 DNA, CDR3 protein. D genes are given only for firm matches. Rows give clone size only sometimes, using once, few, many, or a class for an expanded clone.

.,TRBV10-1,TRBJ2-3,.,TGCGCCAGCAGTTACCCCGGTTACAGCTGCACAGATACGCAGTATTTT,CASSYPGYSCTDTQYF
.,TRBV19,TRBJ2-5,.,TGTGCCAGTAGGAGGTGGGAAGGCCAAGAGACCCAGTACTTC,CASRRWEGQETQYF
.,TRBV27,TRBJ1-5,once,TGTGCCAGCCAGAAACGAAGAGATTATAGCAATCAGCCCCAGCATTTT,CASQKRRDYSNQPQHF
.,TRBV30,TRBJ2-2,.,TGTGCCTCACGGCCTGGACCAAGGGGGTCCGGGGAGCTGTTTTTT,CASRPGPRGSGELFF
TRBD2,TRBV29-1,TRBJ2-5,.,TGCAGCGTTGCGAGCGGGAGAGGGGAGACCCAGTACTTC,CSVASGRGETQYF
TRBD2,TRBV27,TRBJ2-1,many,TGTGCCAGCGCCGAGTTCGGGGCGGGAGGTAACAATGAGCAGTTCTTC,CASAEFGAGGNNEQFF
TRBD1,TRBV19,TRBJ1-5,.,TGTGCCAGTAGTATACGCCGAGCCGGGGCGACAGGGAGCAATCAGCCCCAGCATTTT,CASSIRRAGATGSNQPQHF
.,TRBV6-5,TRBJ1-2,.,TGTGCCAGCAGTGGAAGACCCGGGGAAGGCTACACCTTC,CASSGRPGEGYTF
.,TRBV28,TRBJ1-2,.,TGTGCCAGCAGGCCAGGCATTCCCTATGGCTACACCTTC,CASRPGIPYGYTF
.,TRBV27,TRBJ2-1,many,TGTGCCAGCAGTTACCCTCACGGAGGTTCCTACAATGAGCAGTTCTTC,CASSYPHGGSYNEQFF
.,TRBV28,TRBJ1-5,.,TGTGCCAGCAGACAACCGGGATTAGGGAATCAGCCCCAGCATTTT,CASRQPGLGNQPQHF
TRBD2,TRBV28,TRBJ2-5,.,TGTGCCAGCAGTTTGCGGTTTGGGCTAGCGGGAGTAGAGACCCAGTACTTC,CASSLRFGLAGVETQYF
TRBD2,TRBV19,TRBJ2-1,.,TGTGCCACTAGCGGGAGTGCCTACAATGAGCAGTTCTTC,CATSGSAYNEQFF
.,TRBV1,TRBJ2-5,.,TGCACTCCTTCTAGCGGGAGCGGGAGAGAGACCCAGTACTTC,CTPSSGSGRETQYF
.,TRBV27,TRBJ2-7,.,TGTGCCAGCAGTTTATCCTCCGGGTACGAGCAGTACTTC,CASSLSSGYEQYF
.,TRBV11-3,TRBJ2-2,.,TGTGCCAGCAGCTTAGATCGTGGCACCGGGGAGCTGTTTTTT,CASSLDRGTGELFF
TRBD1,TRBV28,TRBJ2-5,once,TGTGCCAGCAGTTCCACACGACAGGGTGAGACCCAGTACTTC,CASSSTRQGETQYF
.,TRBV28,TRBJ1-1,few,TGTGCCAGCAGTTCGTCAAGACGGAACGAAGCTTTCTTT,CASSSSRRNEAFF
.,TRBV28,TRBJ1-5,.,TGTGCCAGCAGAACAGTCAATCAGCCCCAGCATTTT,CASRTVNQPQHF
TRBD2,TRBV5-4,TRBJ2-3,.,TGTGCCAGCAGCGCCCGTCTAGCGGGAGGAGGAGATACGCAGTATTTT,CASSARLAGGGDTQYF
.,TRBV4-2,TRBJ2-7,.,TGTGCCAGCAGCCAAAATTATTATAGCTCCTACGAGCAGTACTTC,CASSQNYYSSYEQYF
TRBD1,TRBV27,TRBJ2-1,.,TGTGCCAGCAGTTTATTGGGACAGCTCTACAATGAGCAGTTCTTC,CASSLLGQLYNEQFF
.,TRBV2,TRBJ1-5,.,TGTGCCAGCAGTGAGGAGCTGAATCCCCAGCATTTT,CASSEELNPQHF
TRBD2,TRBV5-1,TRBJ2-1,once,TGCGCCAGCAGCTTGACTAGCGGGAGTGGTGAGCAGTTCTTC,CASSLTSGSGEQFF
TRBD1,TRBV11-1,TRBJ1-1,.,TGTGCCAGCAGCTCCGGACAGGGGAATACTGAAGCTTTCTTT,CASSSGQGNTEAFF
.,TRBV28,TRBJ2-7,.,TGTGCCAGCAGTTTAGACCCCCGCGAGCAGTACTTC,CASSLDPREQYF
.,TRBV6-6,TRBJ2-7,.,TGTGCCACCCGAGACAGCTTCCTCTCCTACGAGCAGTACTTC,CATRDSFLSYEQYF
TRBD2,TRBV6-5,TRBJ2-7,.,TGTGCCAGCAGTCGGACTAGGACCTACGAGCAGTACTTC,CASSRTRTYEQYF
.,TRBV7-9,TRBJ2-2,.,TGTGCCAGCTCCCGATCAGGCACCGGGGAGCTGTTTTTT,CASSRSGTGELFF
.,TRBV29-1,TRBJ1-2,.,TGCAGCGTTGAACGGGGGGCTAGCTATGGCTACACCTTC,CSVERGASYGYTF
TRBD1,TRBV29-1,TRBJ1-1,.,TGCAGCGCTTTTGAGGGGGCCCGTGGCACTGAAGCTTTCTTT,CSAFEGARGTEAFF
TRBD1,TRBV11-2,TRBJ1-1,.,TGTGCCAGCAGCCGGACAGGGGGCGCGAGAGCTTTCTTT,CASSRTGGARAFF
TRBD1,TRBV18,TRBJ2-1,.,TGTGCCAGCTCACTTCAAAACTCCCGACAGGGTGTTGAGCAGTTCTTC,CASSLQNSRQGVEQFF
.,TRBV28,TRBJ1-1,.,TGTGCCAGCAGTTTACCGGCCGGAGGGGCTTTCTTT,CASSLPAGGAFF
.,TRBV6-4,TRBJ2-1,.,TGTGCCAGCAGTGATAGACCCGGTCGGTTCTTC,CASSDRPGRFF
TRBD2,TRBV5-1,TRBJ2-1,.,TGCGCCAGCAGCTTGGCGGGACTAGCGGGAGTACATATTTTCTTC,CASSLAGLAGVHIFF
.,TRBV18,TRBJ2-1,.,TGTGCCAGCTCAGGTCTCAGGGCGGGTGAGCAGTTCTTC,CASSGLRAGEQFF
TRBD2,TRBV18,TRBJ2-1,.,TGTGCCAGCTCACCAACGGGGGGACGATACAATGAGCAGTTCTTC,CASSPTGGRYNEQFF
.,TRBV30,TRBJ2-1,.,TGTGCCCGTCCGTCTAGCGCGAGCTCCTACAATGAGCAGTTCTTC,CARPSSASSYNEQFF